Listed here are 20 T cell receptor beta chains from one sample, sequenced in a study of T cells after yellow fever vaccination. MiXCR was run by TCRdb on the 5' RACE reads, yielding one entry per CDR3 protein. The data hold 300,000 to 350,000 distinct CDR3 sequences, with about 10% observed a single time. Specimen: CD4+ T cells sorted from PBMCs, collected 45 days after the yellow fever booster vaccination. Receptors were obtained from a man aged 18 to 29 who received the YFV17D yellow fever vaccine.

This chain's CDR3 is CASSYSALLAKNIQYF. CDR3 coding DNA: TGTGCCAGCAGTTATTCTGCACTACTAGCCAAAAACATTCAGTACTTC. The gene calls are TRBV6-2 or TRBV6-3 and TRBJ2-4; D gene unclear. Germline-derived CDR1 and CDR2 are MNHEY and SVGEGT. The CDR3 totals 16 residues. V was shortened by 3 bases and J by 0 bases, with 12 bases between the two germline ends.

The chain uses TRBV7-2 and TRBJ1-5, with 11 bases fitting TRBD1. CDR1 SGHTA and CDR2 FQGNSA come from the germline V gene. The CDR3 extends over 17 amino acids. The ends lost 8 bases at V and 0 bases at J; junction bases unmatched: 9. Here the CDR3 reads CASHPGQGGYSNQPQHF. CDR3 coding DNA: TGTGCCAGCCATCCGGGACAGGGGGGCTATAGCAATCAGCCCCAGCATTTT.

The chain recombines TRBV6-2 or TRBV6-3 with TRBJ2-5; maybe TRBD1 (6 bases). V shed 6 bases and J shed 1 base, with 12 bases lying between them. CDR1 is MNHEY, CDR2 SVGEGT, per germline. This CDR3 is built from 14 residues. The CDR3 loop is CASSRGQLQETQYF. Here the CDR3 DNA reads TGTGCCAGCAGCCGAGGACAGCTCCAAGAGACCCAGTACTTC.

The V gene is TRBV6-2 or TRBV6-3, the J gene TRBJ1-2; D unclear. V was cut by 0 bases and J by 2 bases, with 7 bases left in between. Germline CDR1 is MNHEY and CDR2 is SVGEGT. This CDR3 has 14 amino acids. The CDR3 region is CASSYSAVNYGYTF. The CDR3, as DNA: TGTGCCAGCAGTTACTCGGCAGTAAACTATGGCTACACCTTC.

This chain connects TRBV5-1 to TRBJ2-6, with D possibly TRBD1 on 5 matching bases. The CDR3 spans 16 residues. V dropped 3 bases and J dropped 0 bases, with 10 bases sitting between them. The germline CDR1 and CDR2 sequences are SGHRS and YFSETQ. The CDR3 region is CASSSQGSSGANVLTF. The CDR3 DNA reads TGCGCCAGCAGCTCCCAGGGTTCCTCTGGGGCCAACGTCCTGACTTTC. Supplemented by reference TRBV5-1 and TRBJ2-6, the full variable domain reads KAGVTQTPRYLIKTRGQQVTLSCSPISGHRSVSWYQQTPGQGLQFLFEYFSETQRNKGNFPGRFSGRQFSNSRSEMNVSTLELGDSALYLCASSSQGSSGANVLTFGAGSRLTVL.

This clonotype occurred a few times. The CDR3 nucleotides are TGCAGTGCGCTAAGGGGTCGGGATTCACCCCTCCACTTT. Its translation: CSALRGRDSPLHF. The V and J genes are TRBV20-1 and TRBJ1-6, with a possible D match to TRBD1 (5 bases). The germline V gene encodes CDR1 DFQATT and CDR2 SNEGSKA (reference sequence). The V end was cut by 6 bases, the J end by 8 bases, with 14 bases between. This CDR3 is built from 13 residues.

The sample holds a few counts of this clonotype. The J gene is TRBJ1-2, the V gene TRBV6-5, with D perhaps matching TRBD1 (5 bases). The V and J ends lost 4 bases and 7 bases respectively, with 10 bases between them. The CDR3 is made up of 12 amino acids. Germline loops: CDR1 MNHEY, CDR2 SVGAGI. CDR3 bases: TGTGCCAGCAGTTCCGGGGCACTTGGCTACACCTTC. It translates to CASSSGALGYTF.

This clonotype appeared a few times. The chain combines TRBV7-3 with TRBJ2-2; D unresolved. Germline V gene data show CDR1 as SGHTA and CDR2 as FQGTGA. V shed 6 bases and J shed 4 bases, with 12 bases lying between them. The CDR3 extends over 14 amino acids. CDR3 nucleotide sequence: TGTGCCAGCAGTCGGACGGAAACCACCGGGGAGCTGTTTTTT. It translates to CASSRTETTGELFF.

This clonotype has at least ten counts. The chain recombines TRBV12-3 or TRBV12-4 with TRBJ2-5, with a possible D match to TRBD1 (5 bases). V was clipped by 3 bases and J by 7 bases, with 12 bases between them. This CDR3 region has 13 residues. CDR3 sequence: CASSLGLKGTQYF. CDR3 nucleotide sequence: TGTGCCAGCAGTTTGGGGCTGAAGGGGACCCAGTACTTC.

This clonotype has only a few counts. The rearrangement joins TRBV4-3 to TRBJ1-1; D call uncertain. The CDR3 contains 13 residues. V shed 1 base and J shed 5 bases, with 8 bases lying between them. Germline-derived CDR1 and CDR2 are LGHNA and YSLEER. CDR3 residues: CASSQVSKTEAFF. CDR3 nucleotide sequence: TGCGCCAGCAGCCAAGTTTCTAAGACTGAAGCTTTCTTT.

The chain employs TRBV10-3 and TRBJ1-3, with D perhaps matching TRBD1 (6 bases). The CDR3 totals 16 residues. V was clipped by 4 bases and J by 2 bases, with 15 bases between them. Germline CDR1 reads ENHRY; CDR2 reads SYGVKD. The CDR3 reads CAISGAMDSTGNTIYF. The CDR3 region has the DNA TGTGCCATCAGTGGAGCAATGGACAGCACTGGAAACACCATATATTTT.

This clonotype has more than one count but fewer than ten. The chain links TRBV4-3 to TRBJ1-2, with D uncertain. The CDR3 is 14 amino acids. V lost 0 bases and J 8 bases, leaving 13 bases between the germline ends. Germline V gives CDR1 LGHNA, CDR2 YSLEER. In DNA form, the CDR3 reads TGCGCCAGCAGCCAAGATTTCGGGGTAGGGGGCTACACCTTC. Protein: CASSQDFGVGGYTF.

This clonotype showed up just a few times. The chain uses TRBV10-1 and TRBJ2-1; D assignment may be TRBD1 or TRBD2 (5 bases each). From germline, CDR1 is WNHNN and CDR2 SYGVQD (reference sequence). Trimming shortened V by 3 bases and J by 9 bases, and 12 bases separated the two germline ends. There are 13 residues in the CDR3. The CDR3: CASSDSRDGEQFF. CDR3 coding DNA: TGCGCCAGCAGTGATTCTCGGGACGGTGAGCAGTTCTTC.

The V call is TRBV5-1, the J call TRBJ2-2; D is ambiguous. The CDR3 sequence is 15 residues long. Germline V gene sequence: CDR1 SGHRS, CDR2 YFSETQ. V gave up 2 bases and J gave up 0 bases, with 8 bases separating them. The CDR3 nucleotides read TGCGCCAGCAGCTTCCTTGGTCCGAACACCGGGGAGCTGTTTTTT. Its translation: CASSFLGPNTGELFF.

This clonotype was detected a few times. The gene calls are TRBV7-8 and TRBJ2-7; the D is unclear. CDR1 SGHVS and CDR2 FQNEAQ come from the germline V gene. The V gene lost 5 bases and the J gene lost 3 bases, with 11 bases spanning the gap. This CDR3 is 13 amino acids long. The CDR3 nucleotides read TGTGCCAGCAGCCCTCGGAGTCGCTACGAGCAGTACTTC. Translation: CASSPRSRYEQYF.

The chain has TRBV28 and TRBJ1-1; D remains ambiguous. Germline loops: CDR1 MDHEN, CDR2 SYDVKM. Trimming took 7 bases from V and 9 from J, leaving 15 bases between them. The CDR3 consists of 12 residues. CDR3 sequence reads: CASNFHSGKAFF. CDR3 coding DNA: TGTGCCAGCAATTTTCACTCCGGAAAAGCTTTCTTT.

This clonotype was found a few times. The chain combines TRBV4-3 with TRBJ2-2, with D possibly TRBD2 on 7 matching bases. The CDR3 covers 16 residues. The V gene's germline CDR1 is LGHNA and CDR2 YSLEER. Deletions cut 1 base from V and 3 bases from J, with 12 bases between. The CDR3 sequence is CASSQAGGSYTGELFF. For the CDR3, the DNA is TGCGCCAGCAGCCAAGCGGGGGGCTCGTACACCGGGGAGCTGTTTTTT.

The CDR3 DNA reads as TGTGCCAGCAGGCGGCAGGCAGGCGAGCAGTACGTC. Amino acid sequence: CASRRQAGEQYV. The V gene is TRBV2, the J gene TRBJ2-7, with D unclear. The CDR3 spans 12 residues. The germline gives CDR1 SNHLY, CDR2 FYNNEI. V lost 6 bases and J lost 6, with 12 bases in between.

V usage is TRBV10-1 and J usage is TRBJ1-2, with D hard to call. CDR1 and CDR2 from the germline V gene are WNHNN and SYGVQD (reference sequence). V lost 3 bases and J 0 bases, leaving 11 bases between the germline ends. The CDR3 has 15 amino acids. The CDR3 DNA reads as TGCGCCAGCAGTGACTCGGCAGACCCTAACTATGGCTACACCTTC. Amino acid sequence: CASSDSADPNYGYTF.

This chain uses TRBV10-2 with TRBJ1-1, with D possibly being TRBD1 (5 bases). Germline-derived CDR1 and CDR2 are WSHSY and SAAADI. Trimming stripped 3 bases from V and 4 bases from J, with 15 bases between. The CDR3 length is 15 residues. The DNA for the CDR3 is TGCGCCAGCAGTGACGCGTGGGCAGGGAGCACTGAAGCTTTCTTT. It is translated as CASSDAWAGSTEAFF.